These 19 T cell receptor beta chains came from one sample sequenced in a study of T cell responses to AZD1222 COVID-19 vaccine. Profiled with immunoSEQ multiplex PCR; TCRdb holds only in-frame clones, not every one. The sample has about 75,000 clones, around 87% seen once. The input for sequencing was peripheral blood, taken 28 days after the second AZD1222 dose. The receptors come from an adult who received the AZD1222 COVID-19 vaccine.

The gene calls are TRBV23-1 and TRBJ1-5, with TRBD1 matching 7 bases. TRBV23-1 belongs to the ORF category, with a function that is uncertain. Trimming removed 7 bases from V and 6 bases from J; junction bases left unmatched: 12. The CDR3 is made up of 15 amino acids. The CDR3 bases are TGCGCCAGCATCTGCGGGGAGGGGGCTGTTCAGCCCCAGCATTTT. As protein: CASICGEGAVQPQHF.

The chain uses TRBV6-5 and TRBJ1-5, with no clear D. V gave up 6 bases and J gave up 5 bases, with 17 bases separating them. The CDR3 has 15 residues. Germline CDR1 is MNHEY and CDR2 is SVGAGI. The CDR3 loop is CASSPSLGSHQPQHF. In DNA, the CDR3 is TGTGCCAGCAGCCCGAGCCTGGGGTCCCATCAGCCCCAGCATTTT.

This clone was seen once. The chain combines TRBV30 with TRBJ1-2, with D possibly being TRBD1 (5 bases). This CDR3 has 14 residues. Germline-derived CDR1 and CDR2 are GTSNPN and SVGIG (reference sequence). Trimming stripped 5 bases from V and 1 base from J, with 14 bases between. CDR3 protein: CAWGTGGFNYGYTF. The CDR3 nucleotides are TGTGCCTGGGGGACCGGAGGGTTTAACTATGGCTACACCTTC.

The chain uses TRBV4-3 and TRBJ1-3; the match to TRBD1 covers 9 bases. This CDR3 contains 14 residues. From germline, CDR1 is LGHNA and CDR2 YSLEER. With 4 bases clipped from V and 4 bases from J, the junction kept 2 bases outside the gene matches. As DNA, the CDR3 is TGCGCCAGCAGCCCCGGGACAGGGGGAAACACCATATATTTT. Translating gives CASSPGTGGNTIYF.

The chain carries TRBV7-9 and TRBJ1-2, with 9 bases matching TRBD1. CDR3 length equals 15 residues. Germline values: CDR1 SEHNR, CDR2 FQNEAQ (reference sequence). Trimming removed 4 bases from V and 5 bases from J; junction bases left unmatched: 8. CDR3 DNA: TGTGCCAGCAGCTCCCGACAGGGGGGCAGGTATGGCTACACCTTC. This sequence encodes CASSSRQGGRYGYTF.

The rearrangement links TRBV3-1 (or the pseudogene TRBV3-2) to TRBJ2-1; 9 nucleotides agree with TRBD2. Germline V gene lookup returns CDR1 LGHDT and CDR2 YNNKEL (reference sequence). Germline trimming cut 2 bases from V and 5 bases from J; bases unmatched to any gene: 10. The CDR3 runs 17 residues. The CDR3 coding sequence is TGTGCCAGCAGCCAATACTCAATCGGGACTAGCAACAATGAGCAGTTCTTC. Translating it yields CASSQYSIGTSNNEQFF.

Written as DNA, the CDR3 is TGTGCCAGCAGTTATGGTCCCGGGACAACTGGCGGGACCCAGTACTTC. Translation gives CASSYGPGTTGGTQYF. V and J are TRBV6-5 and TRBJ2-5, with a tentative D call TRBD1 (6 bases). The CDR3 runs 16 residues. CDR1 and CDR2 (germline): MNHEY, SVGAGI. V was trimmed by 3 bases and J by 7 bases, leaving 21 bases between them.

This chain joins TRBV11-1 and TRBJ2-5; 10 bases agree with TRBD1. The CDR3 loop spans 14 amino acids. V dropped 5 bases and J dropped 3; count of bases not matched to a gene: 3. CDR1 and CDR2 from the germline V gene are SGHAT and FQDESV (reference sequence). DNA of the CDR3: TGTGCCAGCAGCGAAGGGACAGGGGAAGAGACCCAGTACTTC. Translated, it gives CASSEGTGEETQYF.

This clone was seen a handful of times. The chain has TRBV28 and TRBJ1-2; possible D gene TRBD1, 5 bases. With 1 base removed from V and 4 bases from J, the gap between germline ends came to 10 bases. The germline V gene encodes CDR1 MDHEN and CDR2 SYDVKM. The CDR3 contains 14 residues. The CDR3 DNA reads TGTGCCAGCAGTTTATATCAGGGCGTCTATGGCTACACCTTC. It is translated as CASSLYQGVYGYTF.

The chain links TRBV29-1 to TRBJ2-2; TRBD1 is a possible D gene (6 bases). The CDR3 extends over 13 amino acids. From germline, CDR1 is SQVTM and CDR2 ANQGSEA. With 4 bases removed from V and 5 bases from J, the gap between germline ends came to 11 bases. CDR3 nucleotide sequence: TGCAGCGTTGGGCAGGGGTTGACCGGGGAGCTGTTTTTT. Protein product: CSVGQGLTGELFF.

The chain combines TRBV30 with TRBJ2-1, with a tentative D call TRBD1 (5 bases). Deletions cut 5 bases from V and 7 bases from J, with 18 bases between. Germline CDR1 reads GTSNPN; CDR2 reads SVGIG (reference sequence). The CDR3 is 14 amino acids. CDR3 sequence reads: CAWGLGANWNEQFF. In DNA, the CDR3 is TGTGCCTGGGGCTTAGGGGCAAATTGGAATGAGCAGTTCTTC.

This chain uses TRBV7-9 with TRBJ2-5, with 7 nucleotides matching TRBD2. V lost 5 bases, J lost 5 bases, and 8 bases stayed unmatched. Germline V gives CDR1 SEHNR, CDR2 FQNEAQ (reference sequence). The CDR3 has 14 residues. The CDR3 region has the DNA TGTGCCAGCAGCACGCGGGGGAGTTGGGAGACCCAGTACTTC. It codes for CASSTRGSWETQYF. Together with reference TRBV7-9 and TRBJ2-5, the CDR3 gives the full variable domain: DTGVSQNPRHKITKRGQNVTFRCDPISEHNRLYWYRQTLGQGPEFLTYFQNEAQLEKSRLLSDRFSAERPKGSFSTLEIQRTEQGDSAMYLCASSTRGSWETQYFGPGTRLLVL.

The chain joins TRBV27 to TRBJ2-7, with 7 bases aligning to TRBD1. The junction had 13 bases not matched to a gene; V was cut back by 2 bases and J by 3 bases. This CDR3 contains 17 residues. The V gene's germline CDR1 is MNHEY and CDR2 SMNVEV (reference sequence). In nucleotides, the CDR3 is TGTGCCAGCAGTTTAAATAGGGGGCAGGGAACCTACTACGAGCAGTACTTC. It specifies CASSLNRGQGTYYEQYF.

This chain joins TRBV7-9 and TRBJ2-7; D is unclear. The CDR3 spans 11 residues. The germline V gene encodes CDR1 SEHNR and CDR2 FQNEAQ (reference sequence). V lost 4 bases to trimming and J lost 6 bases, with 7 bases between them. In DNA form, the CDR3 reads TGTGCCAGCAGCTCCCAATCCGAGCAGTACTTC. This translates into CASSSQSEQYF.

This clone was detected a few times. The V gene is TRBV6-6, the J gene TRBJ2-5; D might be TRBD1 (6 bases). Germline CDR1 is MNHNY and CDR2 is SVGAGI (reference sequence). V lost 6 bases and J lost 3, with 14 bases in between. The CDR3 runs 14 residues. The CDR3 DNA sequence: TGTGCCAGCAGGTCAACAGGGAAGAAAGAGACCCAGTACTTC. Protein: CASRSTGKKETQYF.

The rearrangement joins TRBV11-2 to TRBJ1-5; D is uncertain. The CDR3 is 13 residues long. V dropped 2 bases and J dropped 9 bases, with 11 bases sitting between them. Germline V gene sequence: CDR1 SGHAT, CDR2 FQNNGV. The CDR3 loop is CASSLSDGWPQHF. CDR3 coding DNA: TGTGCCAGCAGCTTAAGTGATGGATGGCCCCAGCATTTT.

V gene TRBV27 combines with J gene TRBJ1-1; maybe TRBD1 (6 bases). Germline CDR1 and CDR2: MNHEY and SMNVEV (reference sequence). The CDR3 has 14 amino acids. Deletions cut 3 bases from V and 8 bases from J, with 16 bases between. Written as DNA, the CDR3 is TGTGCCAGCAGTTTGCGTTTCAAGGGGGTGGAAGCTTTCTTT. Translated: CASSLRFKGVEAFF.

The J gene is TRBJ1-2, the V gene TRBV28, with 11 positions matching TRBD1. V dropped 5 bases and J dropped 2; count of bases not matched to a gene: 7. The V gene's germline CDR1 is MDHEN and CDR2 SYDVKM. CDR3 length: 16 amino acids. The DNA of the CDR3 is TGTGCCAGCAGTCTCGGACAGGGGGCCCTGAACTATGGCTACACCTTC. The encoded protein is CASSLGQGALNYGYTF.

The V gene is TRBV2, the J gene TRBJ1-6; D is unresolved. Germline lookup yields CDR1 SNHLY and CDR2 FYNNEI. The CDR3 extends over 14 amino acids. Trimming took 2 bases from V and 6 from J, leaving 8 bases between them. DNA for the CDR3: TGTGCCAGCAGTGAATCCAGGTCTAATTCACCCCTCCACTTT. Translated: CASSESRSNSPLHF. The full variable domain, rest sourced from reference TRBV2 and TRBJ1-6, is EPEVTQTPSHQVTQMGQEVILRCVPISNHLYFYWYRQILGQKVEFLVSFYNNEISEKSEIFDDQFSVERPDGSNFTLKIRSTKLEDSAMYFCASSESRSNSPLHFGNGTRLTVT.